This T cell receptor beta chain was retrieved from a study of PD-1 blockade in classical Hodgkin lymphoma. All trial patients relapsed after autologous stem cell transplantation. Clones were sequenced by immunoSEQ multiplex PCR, and TCRdb holds only the in-frame ones, with some missing. The sample has some 31,000 clones; around 71% are singletons. Overall study results and limits: The study found complete responders had baseline diversity similar to newly diagnosed patients. Before treatment, TCR diversity in newly diagnosed patients was reportedly lower than in healthy donors. Individuals who commenced nivolumab within less than 1 year of ASCT were excluded.

Germline V gives CDR1 ENHRY, CDR2 SYGVKD. V gave up 10 bases and J gave up 7 bases; unmatched junction bases: 9. This CDR3 region has 12 residues. Concerning this clone: Its specificity is unknown.

The sample in question was peripheral blood mononuclear cells (PBMCs), obtained before the second cycle of nivolumab. The chain combines TRBV10-3 with TRBJ1-1; 7 positions agree with TRBD1. The receptor comes from a human donor with classical Hodgkin lymphoma. This chain's CDR3 is CASSDRLDEAFF. The CDR3 nucleotides read TGTGCCAGCTCGGACAGGTTAGATGAAGCTTTCTTT.